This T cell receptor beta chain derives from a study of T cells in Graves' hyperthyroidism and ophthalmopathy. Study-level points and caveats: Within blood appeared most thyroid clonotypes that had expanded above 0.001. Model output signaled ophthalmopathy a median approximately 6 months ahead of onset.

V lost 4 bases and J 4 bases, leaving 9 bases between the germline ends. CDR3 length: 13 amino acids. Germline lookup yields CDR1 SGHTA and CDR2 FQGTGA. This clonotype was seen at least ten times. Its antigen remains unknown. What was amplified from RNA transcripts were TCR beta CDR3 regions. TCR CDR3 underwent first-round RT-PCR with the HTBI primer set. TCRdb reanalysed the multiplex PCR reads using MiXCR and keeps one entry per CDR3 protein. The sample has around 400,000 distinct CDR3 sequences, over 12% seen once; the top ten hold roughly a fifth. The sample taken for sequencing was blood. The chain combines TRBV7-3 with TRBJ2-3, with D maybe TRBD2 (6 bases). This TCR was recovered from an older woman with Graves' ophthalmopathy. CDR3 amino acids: CASSSPGADTQYF. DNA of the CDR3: TGTGCCAGCAGCTCCCCGGGGGCAGATACGCAGTATTTT.